This TCR beta chain comes out of a study of T-cell reconstitution after alpha-beta-depleted transplantation in children. The library targeted TCRbeta and was prepared with unique molecular identifiers. Each CDR3 protein gets one entry after TCRdb re-called the PCR reads with MiXCR. There are about 360,000 distinct CDR3 sequences in the sample; roughly 14% occur only once, and over 3.5% lies in the top ten. Trimming cost V 7 bases and J 2 bases; bases outside gene matches: 8. The CDR3 runs 14 residues. CDR1 SGHDN and CDR2 FVKESK come from the germline V gene. The TCR sequence derives from a human donor who donated a stem cell graft to a child with Fanconi anemia. This sequence joins TRBV14 and TRBJ2-7; the match to TRBD2 covers 7 bases. The input for sequencing was PBMCs, taken from the stem cell graft. The CDR3 loop is CASKVRSGAYEQYF. DNA of the CDR3: TGTGCCAGCAAAGTGAGGAGCGGGGCCTACGAGCAGTACTTC.